The following is a T cell receptor beta chain sequence with its context. This entry belongs to a study of technical replicates of blood from a few donors. Profiling relied on immunoSEQ multiplex PCR, and the TCRdb table lists in-frame clones only, not all of them. Of about 53,000 clones in the sample, around 83% were seen once. The V segment lost 5 bases and the J segment 0 bases; nucleotides outside the gene matches: 3. This CDR3 is 15 amino acids long. CDR1 is LGHNA, CDR2 YSLEER, per germline. The source is a human donor in good health. Some clones in this sample may be carry-over from other donors' samples. The source material was PBMCs. The chain has TRBV4-3 and TRBJ2-1; 8 bases match TRBD2. CDR3 in amino acids: CASSGSGTSYNEQFF. CDR3 in DNA: TGCGCCAGCAGCGGTAGCGGGACCTCCTACAATGAGCAGTTCTTC.